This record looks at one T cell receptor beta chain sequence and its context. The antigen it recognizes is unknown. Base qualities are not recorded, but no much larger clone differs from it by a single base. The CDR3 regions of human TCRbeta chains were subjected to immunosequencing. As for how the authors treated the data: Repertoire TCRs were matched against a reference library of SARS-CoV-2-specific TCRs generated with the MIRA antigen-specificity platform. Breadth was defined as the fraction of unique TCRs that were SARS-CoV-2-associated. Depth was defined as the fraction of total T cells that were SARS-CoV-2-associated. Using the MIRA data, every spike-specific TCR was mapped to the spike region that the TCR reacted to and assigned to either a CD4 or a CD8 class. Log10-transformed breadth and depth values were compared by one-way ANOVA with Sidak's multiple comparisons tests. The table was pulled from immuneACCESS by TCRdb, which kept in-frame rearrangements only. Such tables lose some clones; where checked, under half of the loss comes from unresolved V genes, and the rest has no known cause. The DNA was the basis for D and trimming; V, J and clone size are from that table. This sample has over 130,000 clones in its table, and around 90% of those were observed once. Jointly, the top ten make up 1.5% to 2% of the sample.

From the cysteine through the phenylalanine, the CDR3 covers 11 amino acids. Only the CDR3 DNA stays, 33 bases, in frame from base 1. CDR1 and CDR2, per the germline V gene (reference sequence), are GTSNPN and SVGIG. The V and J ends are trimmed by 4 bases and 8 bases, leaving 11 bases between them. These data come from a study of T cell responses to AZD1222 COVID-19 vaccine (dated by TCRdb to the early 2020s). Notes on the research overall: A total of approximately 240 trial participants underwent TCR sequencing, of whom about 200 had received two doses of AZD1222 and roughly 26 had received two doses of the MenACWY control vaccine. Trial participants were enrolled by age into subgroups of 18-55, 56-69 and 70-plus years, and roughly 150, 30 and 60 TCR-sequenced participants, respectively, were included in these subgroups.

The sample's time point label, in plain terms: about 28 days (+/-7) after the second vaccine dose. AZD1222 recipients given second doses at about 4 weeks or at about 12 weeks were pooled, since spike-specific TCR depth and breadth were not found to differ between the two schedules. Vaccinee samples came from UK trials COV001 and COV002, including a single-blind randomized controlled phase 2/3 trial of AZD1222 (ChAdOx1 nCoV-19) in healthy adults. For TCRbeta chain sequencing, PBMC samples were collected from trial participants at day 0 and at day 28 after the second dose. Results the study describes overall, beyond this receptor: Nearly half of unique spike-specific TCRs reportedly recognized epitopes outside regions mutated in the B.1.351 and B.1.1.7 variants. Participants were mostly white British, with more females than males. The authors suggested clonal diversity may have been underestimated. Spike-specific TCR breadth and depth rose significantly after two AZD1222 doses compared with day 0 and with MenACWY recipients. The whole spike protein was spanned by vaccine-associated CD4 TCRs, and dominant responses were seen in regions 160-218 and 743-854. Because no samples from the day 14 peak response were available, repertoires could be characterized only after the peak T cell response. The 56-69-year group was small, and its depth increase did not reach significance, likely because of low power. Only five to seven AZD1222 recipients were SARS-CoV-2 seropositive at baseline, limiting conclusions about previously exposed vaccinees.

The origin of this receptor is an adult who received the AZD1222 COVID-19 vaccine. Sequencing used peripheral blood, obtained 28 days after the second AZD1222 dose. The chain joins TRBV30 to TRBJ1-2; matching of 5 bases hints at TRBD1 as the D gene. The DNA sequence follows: TGTGCCTGGAACCGGGGCGGAGGCTACACCTTC. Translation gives CAWNRGGGYTF.